This is a list of T cell receptor beta chains from one sample in a study of cytomegalovirus exposure and HLA in healthy donors. Using immunoSEQ multiplex PCR, the repertoire was profiled, and TCRdb retains in-frame clones only, with some absent. The repertoire holds around 150,000 clones, with around 96% as singletons. Sequences were obtained from PBMCs. The source of these receptors is a woman aged 18-29 years in good health and CMV-seronegative. CDR3s include the opening cysteine and the closing phenylalanine or tryptophan. A D gene is named only where the DNA matches it firmly. Rows may omit the clone size; those that give it use once, few, many or a size class.

V	J	size	D	CDR3	DNA
TRBV18	TRBJ2-5	.	TRBD2	CASSPVLAGRETQYF	TGTGCCAGCTCACCGGTCCTAGCGGGTAGGGAGACCCAGTACTTC
TRBV27	TRBJ2-7	once	.	CASSLRGAGEIPDEQYF	TGTGCCAGCAGTTTAAGGGGGGCGGGGGAGATCCCCGACGAGCAGTACTTC
TRBV29-1	TRBJ1-6	.	.	CSAQTDYNSPLHF	TGCAGCGCACAGACAGATTATAATTCACCCCTCCACTTT
TRBV7-3	TRBJ1-5	.	.	CASSLSRDQPQHF	TGTGCCAGCAGCTTGTCCCGGGATCAGCCCCAGCATTTT
TRBV29-1	TRBJ2-7	.	.	CSVEEDGLSYEQYF	TGCAGCGTTGAAGAGGACGGACTCTCCTACGAGCAGTACTTC
TRBV6-6	TRBJ2-1	.	.	CASSYSGGISYEQFF	TGTGCCAGCAGTTACTCCGGGGGTATTTCGTATGAGCAGTTCTTC
TRBV4-1	TRBJ1-5	once	.	CASSSVFSNQPQHF	TGCGCCAGCAGCTCCGTTTTTAGCAATCAGCCCCAGCATTTT
TRBV19	TRBJ2-2	.	.	CASSIAARPSTGELFF	TGTGCCAGTAGTATAGCCGCACGCCCGAGCACCGGGGAGCTGTTTTTT
TRBV19	TRBJ1-6	.	.	CASSGGWSPLHF	TGTGCCAGTAGTGGGGGCTGGTCACCCCTCCACTTT
TRBV2	TRBJ1-6	.	.	CASRAGVSVNSPLHF	TGTGCCAGCAGAGCCGGGGTTTCGGTTAATTCACCCCTCCACTTT
TRBV6-1	TRBJ2-6	once	.	CASSEHGGSGANVLTF	TGTGCCAGCAGTGAACACGGCGGCTCTGGGGCCAACGTCCTGACTTTC
TRBV11-2	TRBJ1-1	.	TRBD1	CASSLLRDRANTEAFF	TGTGCCAGCAGCTTATTACGGGACAGGGCGAACACTGAAGCTTTCTTT
TRBV6-6	TRBJ1-6	once	.	CASSSLTVSYNSPLHF	TGTGCCAGCAGTTCCTTGACAGTCTCCTATAATTCACCCCTCCACTTT
TRBV11-2	TRBJ2-3	.	TRBD2	CASSSGLAGSRTDTQYF	TGTGCCAGCAGCTCGGGACTAGCGGGGAGCCGCACAGATACGCAGTATTTT
TRBV6-1	TRBJ2-7	.	TRBD1	CASSGGQGYYEQYF	TGTGCCAGCAGTGGCGGACAGGGATACTACGAGCAGTACTTC
TRBV2	TRBJ2-2	.	TRBD2	CASIRTSNTGELFF	TGTGCCAGCATTCGGACTAGCAACACCGGGGAGCTGTTTTTT
TRBV25-1	TRBJ2-1	.	TRBD2	CASQGLAGGYNEQFF	TGTGCCAGTCAGGGACTAGCGGGGGGGTACAATGAGCAGTTCTTC
TRBV4-1	TRBJ1-1	.	TRBD1	CASSHGPGQKNTEAFF	TGCGCCAGCAGCCACGGACCGGGACAGAAGAACACTGAAGCTTTCTTT
TRBV30	TRBJ1-2	.	TRBD1	CAWSTGAGGFAF	TGTGCCTGGAGTACTGGGGCAGGGGGCTTCGCCTTC
TRBV4-2	TRBJ1-6	.	TRBD1	CASSQAGGDSPLHF	TGTGCCAGCAGCCAAGCAGGGGGCGATTCACCCCTCCACTTT
TRBV18	TRBJ2-2	.	TRBD1	CASSPTEGAGELFF	TGTGCCAGCTCACCTACTGAGGGGGCAGGGGAGCTGTTTTTT
TRBV7-6	TRBJ2-2	.	TRBD2	CASSLLSGGAVGGELFF	TGTGCCAGCAGCTTACTTAGCGGGGGGGCCGTTGGCGGGGAGCTGTTTTTT
TRBV11-2	TRBJ1-2	.	.	CASSLGLSYGYTF	TGTGCCAGCAGCTTAGGGCTCTCCTATGGCTACACCTTC
TRBV6-4	TRBJ1-5	.	TRBD1	CASHPPFQRDRQLSNQPQHF	TGTGCCAGCCACCCACCATTCCAACGGGACAGGCAACTGAGCAATCAGCCCCAGCATTTT
TRBV5-1	TRBJ2-2	.	.	CASRLADTGELFF	TGCGCCAGCAGACTAGCCGACACCGGGGAGCTGTTTTTT
TRBV5-5	TRBJ2-7	.	.	CASSFGLLVDYEQYF	TGTGCCAGCAGCTTCGGACTCCTGGTTGACTACGAGCAGTACTTC
TRBV9	TRBJ2-3	.	TRBD2	CASSGTSGVTDTQYF	TGTGCCAGCAGTGGGACTAGCGGGGTCACAGATACGCAGTATTTT
TRBV6-5	TRBJ1-2	.	TRBD1	CASSRRGQGGYGYTF	TGTGCCAGCAGTAGACGGGGACAGGGAGGATATGGCTACACCTTC
TRBV6-4	TRBJ1-5	once	.	CASSDSTGQPQHF	TGTGCCAGCAGTGACTCCACGGGACAGCCCCAGCATTTT
TRBV9	TRBJ1-6	.	.	CASSVRPDISYNSPLHF	TGTGCCAGCAGCGTAAGACCCGACATCTCCTATAATTCACCCCTCCACTTT
TRBV7-3	TRBJ2-3	.	.	CASSLSPGDTQYF	TGTGCCAGCAGCTTAAGCCCCGGGGATACGCAGTATTTT
TRBV27	TRBJ1-5	.	TRBD1	CASSTYRGSNQPQHF	TGTGCCAGCAGCACCTACAGGGGGAGCAATCAGCCCCAGCATTTT
TRBV11-2	TRBJ2-1	.	.	CASSPLSYNEQFF	TGTGCCAGCAGCCCCCTGTCCTACAATGAGCAGTTCTTC
TRBV7-9	TRBJ2-1	.	TRBD1	CASSLGGQGLGNEQFF	TGTGCCAGCAGCTTAGGGGGACAGGGGTTGGGCAATGAGCAGTTCTTC
TRBV27	TRBJ1-2	.	.	CASSLSGTPLDGYTF	TGTGCCAGCAGTTTATCGGGGACACCCCTGGACGGCTACACCTTC
TRBV4-2	TRBJ1-5	.	.	CASSQEGGRNQPQHF	TGTGCCAGCAGCCAAGAGGGGGGACGCAATCAGCCCCAGCATTTT
TRBV5-1	TRBJ2-1	.	TRBD2	CASSPASGGGRGNEQFF	TGCGCCAGCAGCCCCGCTAGCGGGGGGGGACGGGGCAATGAGCAGTTCTTC
TRBV5-4	TRBJ1-1	.	TRBD1	CASSLGQGAAEAFF	TGTGCCAGCAGCTTGGGACAGGGGGCAGCTGAAGCTTTCTTT
TRBV4-3	TRBJ2-7	.	TRBD1	CASSQDRTGRVYEQYF	TGCGCCAGCAGCCAAGATAGGACAGGGCGGGTCTACGAGCAGTACTTC
TRBV4-3	TRBJ2-3	.	TRBD2	CASSHGTSGGGTDTQYF	TGCGCCAGCAGCCACGGGACTAGCGGGGGGGGAACAGATACGCAGTATTTT
TRBV19	TRBJ2-7	once	TRBD1	CASSTKGQGGHEQYF	TGTGCCAGTAGTACGAAAGGGCAAGGGGGCCACGAGCAGTACTTC
TRBV18	TRBJ2-5	.	.	CASSPSSGPKGSQYF	TGTGCCAGCTCACCATCTAGTGGACCGAAGGGGTCCCAGTACTTC
TRBV7-2	TRBJ2-1	.	TRBD2	CASSQPGTSGGASNEQFF	TGTGCCAGCAGCCAACCCGGGACTAGCGGGGGGGCCAGCAATGAGCAGTTCTTC
TRBV6-6	TRBJ2-7	once	TRBD1	CASKPGQHQKQYF	TGTGCCAGCAAACCGGGACAGCATCAAAAGCAGTACTTC
TRBV12-5	TRBJ2-1	once	TRBD2	CASGSLGGGPNEQFF	TGTGCTAGTGGTTCCCTCGGGGGGGGCCCCAATGAGCAGTTCTTC
TRBV6-5	TRBJ2-2	.	.	CASSLGQGGTGELFF	TGTGCCAGCAGTTTGGGTCAGGGAGGCACCGGGGAGCTGTTTTTT
TRBV6-5	TRBJ1-1	.	TRBD1	CASTLKGQGWGEAFF	TGTGCCAGCACCCTGAAGGGACAGGGATGGGGTGAAGCTTTCTTT
TRBV4-3	TRBJ1-4	.	TRBD1	CASSQDRQGGQKLFF	TGCGCCAGCAGCCAAGATCGACAGGGTGGGCAAAAACTGTTTTTT
TRBV6-9	TRBJ1-5	.	TRBD1	CASGTRQGPNQPQHF	TGTGCCAGCGGGACACGACAGGGGCCTAATCAGCCCCAGCATTTT
TRBV7-9	TRBJ2-3	once	.	CASRMGLSDTQYF	TGTGCCAGCAGAATGGGACTTTCAGATACGCAGTATTTT
TRBV13	TRBJ2-3	.	TRBD2	CASSRGGTSGEDTQYF	TGTGCCAGCAGTCGAGGCGGGACTAGCGGGGAAGATACGCAGTATTTT